These 3 T cell receptor beta chains came from one sample sequenced in a study of T cell responses to AZD1222 COVID-19 vaccine. Sequencing was performed with immunoSEQ multiplex PCR; in TCRdb, only in-frame clones are kept and a portion is missing. The table shows 100,000 to 150,000 clones, with about nine tenths occurring only once. The sequencing here drew on peripheral blood, taken on day 0 of AZD1222 vaccination. The receptors were gathered from an adult in good health.

Here the CDR3 reads CASSLRDGYTF. CDR3 coding DNA: TGTGCCAGCAGCTTGAGGGACGGCTACACCTTC. The rearrangement joins TRBV7-2 to TRBJ1-2; tentative D call: TRBD1 (5 bases). V lost 3 bases and J 8 bases, leaving 7 bases between the germline ends. This CDR3 contains 11 residues. Germline loops: CDR1 SGHTA, CDR2 FQGNSA. Based on the CDR3 plus reference TRBV7-2 and TRBJ1-2, the full variable domain is GAGVSQSPSNKVTEKGKDVELRCDPISGHTALYWYRQSLGQGLEFLIYFQGNSAPDKSGLPSDRFSAERTGGSVSTLTIQRTQQEDSAVYLCASSLRDGYTFGSGTRLTVV.

V is TRBV4-2 and J is TRBJ2-1; D possibly matches TRBD1 or TRBD2 (5 bases each). The CDR3 length is 14 residues. Per germline, CDR1 LGHNA and CDR2 YNFKEQ. Trimming removed 8 bases at V and 4 bases at J, with 15 bases between. The CDR3 protein is CASGSGTTYNEQFF. CDR3 DNA: TGTGCCAGCGGCTCCGGGACCACTTACAATGAGCAGTTCTTC.

This chain joins TRBV14 and TRBJ2-3; 7 nucleotides align to TRBD2. The germline V gene has CDR1 SGHDN and CDR2 FVKESK. This CDR3 is built from 17 residues. Trimming removed 5 bases from V and 4 bases from J; junction bases left unmatched: 15. The CDR3 loop reads CASSKRVGGVAADTQYF. The CDR3 DNA is TGTGCCAGCAGCAAGAGAGTGGGGGGGGTTGCCGCAGATACGCAGTATTTT.